The clone carrying this TCR beta chain was counted a few times. Its antigen is currently unknown. Each CDR3 protein gets one entry after TCRdb re-called the reads with MiXCR. The sample consists of under 150,000 distinct CDR3 sequences, under 30% of them appearing once. This sample was taken from a study of T cell repertoires in cytomegalovirus infection. Study-wide findings and caveats: Carriers of CMV plus the relevant HLA were identified by cumulative public TCR beta family frequency. Predominance within the ex vivo response was attributable to HLA-C-restricted CMV-specific TCR beta clonotypes.

CDR3 length: 15 residues. Germline V lookup: CDR1 SQVTM, CDR2 ANQGSEA. After removal of 7 bases from V and 4 bases from J, the junction contained 7 bases not matched to a gene. This clonotype was sampled from a human donor in good health (CMV status not recorded). Some clones in this sample may be carry-over from other donors' samples. The sample taken for sequencing was PBMCs, sequenced either directly or after in vitro stimulation (not recorded which). This chain links TRBV29-1 with TRBJ2-2; TRBD1 aligns across 12 bases. This chain's CDR3 is CSGGGQGASTGELFF. CDR3 nucleotides: TGCAGCGGGGGGGGACAGGGGGCGTCCACCGGGGAGCTGTTTTTT.